The source of this T cell receptor (beta chain) is a study of blood T cell repertoires in COVID-19 (dated by TCRdb to the early 2020s). Some background on the complete study: The collaborator samples originated in the United States, Italy and Spain and spanned the acute and convalescent phases of COVID-19. Where available, HLA class I and class II types were taken from metadata supplied by the sample provider and were not determined by assay-based typing. Samples came from the ongoing ImmuneRACE study (first 160 participants) plus 1,254 subjects from 6 global collaborators. The repertoires were made available in a free public database intended to serve as a resource for research on the immune response to SARS-CoV-2. A de-identified subject ID, COVID-19 status, age in years and sex were almost always included in the sample metadata. The material from the prospective study consisted of cDNA or gDNA derived from T cells, B-cell-depleted T cells, or PBMCs. Subjects who had been exposed to COVID-19, were actively infected with it, or had recovered from it provided the deeply sampled blood TCRbeta repertoires that made up the dataset. Study-level results and caveats: The amount of clinical and demographic metadata varied by source and participant and was provided uncurated.

Collaborating institutions collected whole blood in K2EDTA tubes following their own protocols. For TCRbeta analysis, collaborators shipped samples in one of three forms: frozen whole blood, isolated PBMCs, or DNA extracted from either of those sample types. On this clone: The target of this receptor is not known. Qualities for individual bases were not recorded, and no much larger clone is one base off.

TCRbeta CDR3 regions were amplified from genomic DNA using the immunoSEQ Assay, a bias-controlled multiplex PCR. The paper's processing steps were these. The number of nucleated cells in each sample was estimated by amplification of reference gene primers within the assay. Sequence reads were collapsed and filtered to measure the absolute abundance of every unique TCRbeta CDR3 rearrangement. Productive Simpson clonality was computed per sample as the square root of Simpson's diversity index over productive rearrangements. TCRdb obtained this table from immuneACCESS and retained in-frame rearrangements with V and J assigned. These tables miss some clones; where compared with another copy, unresolved V genes account for less than half of the shortfall, and the remainder is unexplained. That table is the source of V, J and clone size, and D and trimming were worked out from the DNA. Within this sample are over 40,000 clones, with approximately 91% of them counted one time only. The ten largest clonotypes hold approximately 26% of the sample.

Sequenced sample: peripheral blood. The TCR was taken from a human donor in a cohort sampled during active COVID-19.

The CDR3 amino acid sequence is: CASSFQGINQPQHF. The base sequence is TGTGCCAGCAGTTTTCAGGGGATCAATCAGCCCCAGCATTTT. The chain couples TRBV27 to TRBJ1-5; possibly the D gene is TRBD1, per 6 matching bases. CDR1 MNHEY and CDR2 SMNVEV are derived from the germline V gene (reference sequence). The germline ends are 9 bases apart after V is trimmed by 3 bases and J by 3 bases. From the cysteine up to the phenylalanine, the CDR3 has a length of 14 residues. This entry keeps only the CDR3 DNA: 42 bases, framed from base 1.